Listed here is a single T cell receptor (beta chain). Germline trimming cut 8 bases from V and 3 bases from J; bases unmatched to any gene: 2. Germline values: CDR1 MNHEY, CDR2 SVGAGI. The CDR3 covers 13 residues. This sample was taken from a study of blood T cell repertoires in COVID-19. Assay: immunoSEQ multiplex PCR; the TCRdb copy retains only in-frame clones and omits some. The profile covers approximately 270,000 clones, with about nine tenths appearing a single time and more than 1.5% taken by the ten largest. The V and J genes are TRBV6-5 and TRBJ2-3; TRBD1 matches 10 bases. This sequence originates from a woman aged 60 to 75 who had recovered from COVID-19. Sequenced: PBMCs or T cells enriched from blood (not recorded which). The CDR3: CASRQGATDTQYF. The CDR3 DNA is TGTGCCAGCCGACAGGGGGCAACAGATACGCAGTATTTT.